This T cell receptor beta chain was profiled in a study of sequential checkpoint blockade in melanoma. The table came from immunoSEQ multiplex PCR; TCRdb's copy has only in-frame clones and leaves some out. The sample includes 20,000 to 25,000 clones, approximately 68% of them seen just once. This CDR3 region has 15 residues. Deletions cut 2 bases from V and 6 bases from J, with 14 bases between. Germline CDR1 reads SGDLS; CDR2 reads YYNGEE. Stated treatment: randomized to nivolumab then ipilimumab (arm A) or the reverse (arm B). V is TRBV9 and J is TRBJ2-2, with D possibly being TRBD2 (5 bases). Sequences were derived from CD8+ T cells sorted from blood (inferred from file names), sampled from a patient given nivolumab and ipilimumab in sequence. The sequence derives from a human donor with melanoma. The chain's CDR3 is CASSVEGGRPGELFF. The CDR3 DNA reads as TGTGCCAGCAGCGTTGAGGGTGGAAGGCCCGGGGAGCTGTTTTTT.